This section outlines one TCR beta chain sequence together with its context. RNA in amounts of roughly 0.5 to 1 ug was reverse transcribed with random hexamers. TCRdb reanalysed the immunoSEQ multiplex PCR reads using MiXCR and keeps one entry per CDR3 protein. The table records about 430,000 distinct CDR3 sequences, around 83% of them present only once. This sample is part of a study of CD8 T cells in Susac syndrome. Germline V lookup: CDR1 MGHRA, CDR2 YSYEKL. CDR3 size: 14 residues. Trimming stripped 4 bases from V and 2 bases from J, with 12 bases between. The sequenced sample was CD8+ T cells from PBMCs. The chain is built from TRBV4-1 and TRBJ2-7; unclear D gene. This receptor was identified in a human donor with multiple sclerosis. For the CDR3, the DNA is TGCGCCAGCAGCCTCGGGCCAGAAACCTACGAGCAGTACTTC. Protein sequence: CASSLGPETYEQYF.